This T cell receptor beta chain derives from a study of blood T cell repertoires in COVID-19. Study details: Samples representing acute and convalescent COVID-19 were sourced from the United States, Italy and Spain. T cells, B-cell-depleted T cells, or PBMCs supplied cDNA or gDNA.

Authors' methods: Counts of nucleated cells, estimated from reference gene primer amplification, were obtained. Sequencing used immunoSEQ multiplex PCR; TCRdb keeps in-frame clones, though not all of them. V and J calls and clone size follow that table, whereas D and trimming were derived from the DNA. The data contain approximately 210,000 clones, 82% of them singletons. The CDR3 runs 14 residues. Germline V gene data show CDR1 as MNHEY and CDR2 as SVGAGI. V was pared by 4 bases and J by 4 bases, with 6 bases of the junction left unmatched. This sequence was found in a middle-aged woman with acute or convalescent COVID-19. The chain employs TRBV6-5 and TRBJ2-7; 8 bases agree with TRBD1. The sample was peripheral blood. CDR3 protein: CASSLGQGAYEQYF. The CDR3 region has the DNA TGTGCCAGCAGTTTAGGGCAGGGGGCTTACGAGCAGTACTTC.